Listed below are T cell receptor beta chains from one sample, sequenced in a study of immune heterogeneity within non-small cell lung tumors. TCRdb passed the multiplex PCR reads through MiXCR, listing each CDR3 protein once. The data hold 2,500 or so distinct CDR3 sequences, with 20% to 30% observed a single time. Input material: lung tumor tissue. These receptors all stem from a man in his forties with non-small cell lung cancer. Each CDR3 is given with its conserved first and last residue. D genes are given only for firm matches. Clone size, where shown, is once, few, many, or a class for clones that have expanded.

CDR3nt: TGTGCCAGCAGTTCCCGGACAGGGGGCCCCGGCGAGCAGTACTTC; CDR3aa: CASSSRTGGPGEQYF; abundance: .; v_gene: TRBV28; d_gene: TRBD1; j_gene: TRBJ2-7
CDR3nt: TGTGCCAGCAGTTACGGACGACAGAATTATGGCTACACCTTC; CDR3aa: CASSYGRQNYGYTF; abundance: medium-sized; v_gene: TRBV6-5; d_gene: .; j_gene: TRBJ1-2
CDR3nt: TGTGCCAGTAGTCCCCCCCTACACACTGAAGCTTTCTTT; CDR3aa: CASSPPLHTEAFF; abundance: large; v_gene: TRBV19; d_gene: .; j_gene: TRBJ1-1
CDR3nt: TGTGCCAGCAGCCACTGGGACAGGAGCACTGAAGCTTTCTTT; CDR3aa: CASSHWDRSTEAFF; abundance: medium-sized; v_gene: TRBV3-1; d_gene: TRBD1; j_gene: TRBJ1-1
CDR3nt: TGTGCCAGCAGCCCCCCCGGGGGGGACAATGAGCAGTTCTTC; CDR3aa: CASSPPGGDNEQFF; abundance: .; v_gene: TRBV11-3; d_gene: TRBD2; j_gene: TRBJ2-1
CDR3nt: TGCAGTGCTGGGGAGGCCTGGGAGCAGTACTTC; CDR3aa: CSAGEAWEQYF; abundance: medium-sized; v_gene: TRBV20-1; d_gene: .; j_gene: TRBJ2-7
CDR3nt: TGTGCCAGCAGCATTAGCGGGAGTGGGCATGAGCAGTTCTTC; CDR3aa: CASSISGSGHEQFF; abundance: medium-sized; v_gene: TRBV6-2/TRBV6-3; d_gene: TRBD2; j_gene: TRBJ2-1
CDR3nt: TGCACCAGCAGCCAAGATATGGGGACAGGGGGGTCGACCGGCTACACCTTC; CDR3aa: CTSSQDMGTGGSTGYTF; abundance: medium-sized; v_gene: TRBV4-1; d_gene: TRBD1; j_gene: TRBJ1-2
CDR3nt: TGTGCCAGCAGCTCTCACCGAGTCTCCTATAATTCACCCCTCCACTTT; CDR3aa: CASSSHRVSYNSPLHF; abundance: medium-sized; v_gene: TRBV7-8; d_gene: .; j_gene: TRBJ1-6
CDR3nt: TGTGCCAGCAGTTTATTGTCTGAGCAGTTCTTC; CDR3aa: CASSLLSEQFF; abundance: medium-sized; v_gene: TRBV28; d_gene: .; j_gene: TRBJ2-1
CDR3nt: TGCAGTGCAAAACCTAAAGATAGGTACTATGGCTACACCTTC; CDR3aa: CSAKPKDRYYGYTF; abundance: medium-sized; v_gene: TRBV20-1; d_gene: .; j_gene: TRBJ1-2
CDR3nt: TGCGCCAGCAGCTCCCGAGGACCGGGACTAGCGGGTGTCTCCTACGAGCAGTACTTC; CDR3aa: CASSSRGPGLAGVSYEQYF; abundance: medium-sized; v_gene: TRBV5-1; d_gene: TRBD2; j_gene: TRBJ2-7
CDR3nt: TGCAGTGCTAGAGACCCAGGACTGGATTATTACGAGCAGTACTTC; CDR3aa: CSARDPGLDYYEQYF; abundance: medium-sized; v_gene: TRBV20-1; d_gene: .; j_gene: TRBJ2-7
CDR3nt: TGTGCCGGCAAACCGGGACAGGTGGAGACCCAGTACTTC; CDR3aa: CAGKPGQVETQYF; abundance: many; v_gene: TRBV12-3/TRBV12-4; d_gene: TRBD1; j_gene: TRBJ2-5
CDR3nt: TGTGCCAGCAGTCCAAGGACAGGGTGGCGTAATTCACCCCTCCACTTT; CDR3aa: CASSPRTGWRNSPLHF; abundance: .; v_gene: TRBV6-1; d_gene: TRBD1; j_gene: TRBJ1-6
CDR3nt: TGTGCCAGCAGCCAGTTCCGGGACAGCCTCAACTATGGCTACACCTTC; CDR3aa: CASSQFRDSLNYGYTF; abundance: medium-sized; v_gene: TRBV14; d_gene: TRBD1; j_gene: TRBJ1-2
CDR3nt: TGTGCCAGCACTTCACAGGGTGGCGGTGAGCAGTTCTTC; CDR3aa: CASTSQGGGEQFF; abundance: medium-sized; v_gene: TRBV12-3/TRBV12-4; d_gene: .; j_gene: TRBJ2-1
CDR3nt: TGTGCCAGCAGTGGTGGGGGTACAAGCAATCAGCCCCAGCATTTT; CDR3aa: CASSGGGTSNQPQHF; abundance: large; v_gene: TRBV2; d_gene: .; j_gene: TRBJ1-5
CDR3nt: TGTTCCATCAGCTTAGTCGACAGACCCTACGAGCAGTACTTC; CDR3aa: CSISLVDRPYEQYF; abundance: .; v_gene: TRBV7-2; d_gene: .; j_gene: TRBJ2-7
CDR3nt: TGTGCCAGCAGTGTAAGTGGTGTCCACAATGAGCAGTTCTTC; CDR3aa: CASSVSGVHNEQFF; abundance: once; v_gene: TRBV2; d_gene: .; j_gene: TRBJ2-1
CDR3nt: TGTGCCAGCAGTCTCGGATACAATGAGCAGTTCTTC; CDR3aa: CASSLGYNEQFF; abundance: .; v_gene: TRBV6-1; d_gene: .; j_gene: TRBJ2-1
CDR3nt: TGCGCCAGCAGTTCCCCCTCCTCCTCCTACGAGCAGTACTTC; CDR3aa: CASSSPSSSYEQYF; abundance: .; v_gene: TRBV5-1; d_gene: .; j_gene: TRBJ2-7
CDR3nt: TGCAGTGCGCCGACTAGCGGGAGGGAGACCCAGTACTTC; CDR3aa: CSAPTSGRETQYF; abundance: medium-sized; v_gene: TRBV20-1; d_gene: TRBD2; j_gene: TRBJ2-5
CDR3nt: TGCAGTGCTAGTCCCGGACAGGTTTACAATGAGCAGTTCTTC; CDR3aa: CSASPGQVYNEQFF; abundance: .; v_gene: TRBV20-1; d_gene: TRBD1; j_gene: TRBJ2-1
CDR3nt: TGCGCCAGCAGCTTGAGGGCCCTGACTAGCGGGGGTAGGGATACGCAGTATTTT; CDR3aa: CASSLRALTSGGRDTQYF; abundance: medium-sized; v_gene: TRBV5-1; d_gene: TRBD2; j_gene: TRBJ2-3
CDR3nt: TGTGCCAGTAGTATCAAGGTTAGAACTGAAGCTTTCTTT; CDR3aa: CASSIKVRTEAFF; abundance: medium-sized; v_gene: TRBV19; d_gene: .; j_gene: TRBJ1-1
CDR3nt: TGTGCCAGCTCAATCACGGACACCCACAATGAGCAGTTCTTC; CDR3aa: CASSITDTHNEQFF; abundance: .; v_gene: TRBV18; d_gene: .; j_gene: TRBJ2-1
CDR3nt: TGTGCCAGCAACAAGGGGCAGGGAGGTTCAACTTTCTTT; CDR3aa: CASNKGQGGSTFF; abundance: medium-sized; v_gene: TRBV6-1; d_gene: .; j_gene: TRBJ1-1
CDR3nt: TGTGCCACCAGCAGGGTCGGGGCGCTACGCACAGATACGCAGTATTTT; CDR3aa: CATSRVGALRTDTQYF; abundance: medium-sized; v_gene: TRBV15; d_gene: .; j_gene: TRBJ2-3
CDR3nt: TGCAGCGTTGAAGGAATTAGCGGGAAGGGTAAAGTCAGCGGGGAGCTGTTTTTT; CDR3aa: CSVEGISGKGKVSGELFF; abundance: medium-sized; v_gene: TRBV29-1; d_gene: TRBD2; j_gene: TRBJ2-2
CDR3nt: TGTGCCAGCAGCTTAGTCGGTATTGAGCAGTACTTC; CDR3aa: CASSLVGIEQYF; abundance: medium-sized; v_gene: TRBV11-2; d_gene: .; j_gene: TRBJ2-7
CDR3nt: TGTTCCAGCGCGGGGAGGAGGGAGCAGTACTTC; CDR3aa: CSSAGRREQYF; abundance: once; v_gene: TRBV7-2; d_gene: .; j_gene: TRBJ2-7
CDR3nt: TGTGCCAGCAGAACAGGGCTTGGCTCGTCCTACAATGAGCAGTTCTTC; CDR3aa: CASRTGLGSSYNEQFF; abundance: few; v_gene: TRBV6-1; d_gene: .; j_gene: TRBJ2-1
CDR3nt: TGTGCCAGCAGATTCACAGGGTCAGCAACTAATGAAAAACTGTTTTTT; CDR3aa: CASRFTGSATNEKLFF; abundance: .; v_gene: TRBV27; d_gene: .; j_gene: TRBJ1-4
CDR3nt: TGTGCCAGCAGCCCCGTAGCGGGTGCTAGCACAGATACGCAGTATTTT; CDR3aa: CASSPVAGASTDTQYF; abundance: medium-sized; v_gene: TRBV3-1; d_gene: TRBD2; j_gene: TRBJ2-3
CDR3nt: TGTGCCAGCGGCGGTACTGAAGCTTTCTTT; CDR3aa: CASGGTEAFF; abundance: medium-sized; v_gene: TRBV6-1; d_gene: .; j_gene: TRBJ1-1
CDR3nt: TGTGCCAGCAGCTTAGAGGTAGTGAACACTGAAGCTTTCTTT; CDR3aa: CASSLEVVNTEAFF; abundance: large; v_gene: TRBV7-8; d_gene: .; j_gene: TRBJ1-1
CDR3nt: TGTGCCAGTAGTATGGGCAAGGGACTCTACTACAATGAGCAGTTCTTC; CDR3aa: CASSMGKGLYYNEQFF; abundance: medium-sized; v_gene: TRBV19; d_gene: .; j_gene: TRBJ2-1
CDR3nt: TGTGCCAGCAGTTACTCGGGCGCGGGAGGGGAGACCCAGTACTTC; CDR3aa: CASSYSGAGGETQYF; abundance: .; v_gene: TRBV6-5; d_gene: TRBD2; j_gene: TRBJ2-5
CDR3nt: TGTGCCAGCAGCTTTGGAGGCGGGGAAAGTGGTTCTTCGCAGTTCTTC; CDR3aa: CASSFGGGESGSSQFF; abundance: medium-sized; v_gene: TRBV11-2; d_gene: .; j_gene: TRBJ2-1
CDR3nt: TGCAGCGTTGGAGAGGGGTGGGCCTACGAGCAGTACTTC; CDR3aa: CSVGEGWAYEQYF; abundance: medium-sized; v_gene: TRBV29-1; d_gene: .; j_gene: TRBJ2-7
CDR3nt: TGTGCCAGCAGCCAGGAAAGGACCTCTTACACCTTC; CDR3aa: CASSQERTSYTF; abundance: medium-sized; v_gene: TRBV3-1; d_gene: .; j_gene: TRBJ1-2
CDR3nt: TGTGCCAGCAGTTTAATAGCTTTGGAGACCCAGTACTTC; CDR3aa: CASSLIALETQYF; abundance: medium-sized; v_gene: TRBV28; d_gene: .; j_gene: TRBJ2-5
CDR3nt: TGTGCCAGCAGCTTATCCAGGGGGGGTACCGGGGAGCTGTTTTTT; CDR3aa: CASSLSRGGTGELFF; abundance: medium-sized; v_gene: TRBV7-8; d_gene: .; j_gene: TRBJ2-2
CDR3nt: TGTGCCAGCAGGGACCCCGGTGACGTATCGAAGACCCAGTACTTC; CDR3aa: CASRDPGDVSKTQYF; abundance: medium-sized; v_gene: TRBV2; d_gene: .; j_gene: TRBJ2-5
CDR3nt: TGCGCCAGCAGCTTTACCGGGACTCCGGTTGAGACCCAGTACTTC; CDR3aa: CASSFTGTPVETQYF; abundance: .; v_gene: TRBV5-1; d_gene: .; j_gene: TRBJ2-5
CDR3nt: TGTGCCAGCAGTTTAAGTCCAGGGGTTGGTGGCTATGGCTACACCTTC; CDR3aa: CASSLSPGVGGYGYTF; abundance: medium-sized; v_gene: TRBV28; d_gene: .; j_gene: TRBJ1-2
CDR3nt: TGTGCCAGCACCCGCGAGGCAGGGGGCACCGGGGAGCTGTTTTTT; CDR3aa: CASTREAGGTGELFF; abundance: medium-sized; v_gene: TRBV11-3; d_gene: TRBD1; j_gene: TRBJ2-2